These 20 T cell receptor beta chains came from one sample sequenced in a study of graft-versus-host responses after intestinal transplantation (TCRdb year 2021). Receptor libraries were prepared by the immunoSEQ multiplex PCR assay. TCRdb carries this immuneACCESS record with in-frame sequences only. Its versions omit some clonotypes, under half of them owing to an unresolved V gene in the studies checked, with the rest unexplained. The table for this sample lists about 82,000 clones; approximately 90% of them were counted only once. The ten largest make up just under 0.35% of the sample. For these receptors, no antigen is known. The sample's time point label, decoded: cells obtained before transplantation from donor or recipient. Sequences were derived from unstimulated CD4+ T cells sorted from spleen or lymph node cells, sampled before transplant. The origin of the receptors is a human donor who was the organ donor for an intestinal transplant.

The chain is built from TRBV27 and TRBJ1-1; 7 bases line up with TRBD1. The junction had 11 bases not matched to a gene; V was cut back by 5 bases and J by 11 bases. This CDR3 is built from 13 residues. CDR1 MNHEY and CDR2 SMNVEV come from the germline V gene (reference sequence). CDR3 amino acids: CASSPDRPFYAFF. CDR3 sequence (DNA): TGTGCCAGCAGTCCGGACAGGCCGTTCTATGCTTTCTTT.

The chain carries TRBV5-4 and TRBJ1-4; the match to TRBD1 covers 7 bases. This CDR3 region has 14 residues. V lost 4 bases and J lost 3; bases outside the gene matches: 3. The V gene's germline CDR1 is SGHNT and CDR2 YYREEE (reference sequence). The CDR3 sequence is CASSRGQPNEKLFF. In nucleotides, the CDR3 is TGTGCCAGCAGCCGGGGACAGCCTAATGAAAAACTGTTTTTT. The complete variable domain, with remaining parts taken from reference TRBV5-4 and TRBJ1-4, reads ETGVTQSPTHLIKTRGQQVTLRCSSQSGHNTVSWYQQALGQGPQFIFQYYREEENGRGNFPPRFSGLQFPNYSSELNVNALELDDSALYLCASSRGQPNEKLFFGSGTQLSVL.

The rearrangement uses TRBV30 and TRBJ1-2, with 8 nucleotides matching TRBD1. The CDR3 contains 15 residues. V lost 3 bases to trimming and J lost 4 bases; unmatched junction nucleotides: 10. CDR1 and CDR2 (germline): GTSNPN, SVGIG (reference sequence). The CDR3 DNA reads TGTGCCTGGAGAAGAGATTCAGGGGGCGTCTATGGCTACACCTTC. Its translation is CAWRRDSGGVYGYTF.

This chain uses TRBV10-3 with TRBJ2-5; D is unresolved. The CDR3 extends over 12 amino acids. The V gene's germline CDR1 is ENHRY and CDR2 SYGVKD. Trimming pared 5 bases from V and 5 bases from J, leaving 9 bases between. The CDR3 DNA sequence: TGTGCCATCAGTAGTACCCAGGAGACCCAGTACTTC. This encodes CAISSTQETQYF.

V usage is TRBV2 and J usage is TRBJ2-3; 9 nucleotides match TRBD2. Germline CDR1 SNHLY, CDR2 FYNNEI. The CDR3 length is 17 residues. V trimming: 2 bases; J trimming: 4 bases; junction bases outside the gene matches: 10. CDR3 DNA sequence: TGTGCCAGCAGTGAATTCGGCAGCGGGAGGTTCTCAGATACGCAGTATTTT. Encoded protein: CASSEFGSGRFSDTQYF. Complete variable domain (other parts from reference TRBV2 and TRBJ2-3): EPEVTQTPSHQVTQMGQEVILRCVPISNHLYFYWYRQILGQKVEFLVSFYNNEISEKSEIFDDQFSVERPDGSNFTLKIRSTKLEDSAMYFCASSEFGSGRFSDTQYFGPGTRLTVL.

This clone was detected only a few times. The chain combines TRBV7-9 with TRBJ2-4; TRBD1 matches 8 bases. This CDR3 spans 14 amino acids. Germline V lookup: CDR1 SEHNR, CDR2 FQNEAQ (reference sequence). The trim removed 5 bases at V and 8 bases at J, leaving 8 bases unmatched. CDR3: CASSLWTGMDIQYF. CDR3 bases: TGTGCCAGCAGCCTATGGACAGGGATGGACATTCAGTACTTC. Looking up the rest from reference TRBV7-9 and TRBJ2-4 gives the full variable domain: DTGVSQNPRHKITKRGQNVTFRCDPISEHNRLYWYRQTLGQGPEFLTYFQNEAQLEKSRLLSDRFSAERPKGSFSTLEIQRTEQGDSAMYLCASSLWTGMDIQYFGAGTRLSVL.

The V gene is TRBV5-4, the J gene TRBJ2-7, with 8 bases lining up with TRBD2. J lost 1 base, V lost 1 base, and 4 bases had no gene match. Per germline, CDR1 SGHNT and CDR2 YYREEE (reference sequence). This CDR3 region has 15 residues. In DNA, the CDR3 is TGTGCCAGCAGCTTGACTGGCGGGGGGTCCTACGAGCAGTACTTC. This codes for CASSLTGGGSYEQYF.

This clone was picked up a small number of times. The J gene is TRBJ2-3, the V gene TRBV5-8, with TRBD2 matching 7 bases. Losses at the gene ends were 1 base for V and 1 base for J; bases not matched to a gene: 3. The germline V gene has CDR1 SGHTS and CDR2 YDEGEE. The CDR3 length is 15 residues. For the CDR3, the DNA is TGTGCCAGCAGCTTGTACGCGGGGGGCACAGATACGCAGTATTTT. Its translation: CASSLYAGGTDTQYF.

The chain uses TRBV5-1 and TRBJ2-1, with D possibly TRBD2 on 6 matching bases. CDR1 and CDR2 (germline): SGHRS, YFSETQ. V was pared by 1 base and J by 0 bases, with 11 bases between. The CDR3 loop spans 16 amino acids. In DNA, the CDR3 is TGCGCCAGCAGCTTGACTAGCAGCTACTCCTACAATGAGCAGTTCTTC. Translating gives CASSLTSSYSYNEQFF.

The chain combines TRBV6-5 with TRBJ1-2; TRBD1 aligns across 12 bases. Trimming took 4 bases from V and 7 from J; bases not matched to a gene: 7. Germline assignment: CDR1 MNHEY and CDR2 SVGAGI. This CDR3 has 15 residues. The chain's CDR3 is CASSSGTGGPLGYTF. CDR3 nucleotide sequence: TGTGCCAGCAGTTCAGGGACAGGGGGCCCACTTGGCTACACCTTC.

This chain uses TRBV6-1 with TRBJ1-4; D is possibly TRBD1 (5 bases). This CDR3 has 15 amino acids. Looked up from germline, CDR1 is MNHNS and CDR2 is SASEGT. V was cut by 3 bases and J by 7 bases, with 15 bases left in between. The CDR3 loop is CASSEQLRDSEKLFF. In nucleotides, the CDR3 is TGTGCCAGCAGTGAGCAGTTGCGAGACAGTGAAAAACTGTTTTTT.

The genes are TRBV28 and TRBJ2-7, with D uncertain. The germline V and J ends were trimmed by 2 bases and 0 bases, with 11 bases remaining between them. Germline V gives CDR1 MDHEN, CDR2 SYDVKM. This CDR3 is 15 amino acids long. The CDR3 here is CASSLGAGPSYEQYF. CDR3 coding DNA: TGTGCCAGCAGTTTAGGTGCAGGCCCCTCCTACGAGCAGTACTTC.

This clone was recorded a few times. The V gene is TRBV27, the J gene TRBJ1-2; D is undetermined. The germline V gene encodes CDR1 MNHEY and CDR2 SMNVEV (reference sequence). The V gene lost 4 bases and the J gene lost 0 bases, with 6 bases spanning the gap. The CDR3 loop spans 13 amino acids. CDR3 bases: TGTGCCAGCAGTTCCACAGCTAACTATGGCTACACCTTC. This gives the protein CASSSTANYGYTF.

J is TRBJ2-1 and V is TRBV30, with D hard to call. Germline values: CDR1 GTSNPN, CDR2 SVGIG (reference sequence). The germline V and J ends were trimmed by 4 bases and 5 bases, with 12 bases remaining between them. The CDR3 is made up of 13 amino acids. The CDR3: CAWKVYRNNEQFF. The CDR3, as DNA: TGTGCCTGGAAGGTGTACAGAAACAATGAGCAGTTCTTC.

The chain combines TRBV7-8 with TRBJ2-5; D is perhaps TRBD2 (5 bases). The germline V gene has CDR1 SGHVS and CDR2 FQNEAQ. Trimming pared 4 bases from V and 5 bases from J, leaving 17 bases between. The CDR3 is 15 residues long. The CDR3 sequence is CASSSTRVREETQYF. In DNA form, the CDR3 reads TGTGCCAGCAGCTCCACCCGAGTGAGGGAGGAGACCCAGTACTTC.

The J gene is TRBJ1-3, the V gene TRBV7-9; tentative D call: TRBD1 (6 bases). Deletions cut 5 bases from V and 3 bases from J, with 20 bases between. The CDR3 has 17 residues. Germline loops: CDR1 SEHNR, CDR2 FQNEAQ (reference sequence). CDR3 sequence reads: CASSPRGGQFLGNTIYF. In DNA form, the CDR3 reads TGTGCCAGCAGCCCTAGGGGTGGACAGTTTCTTGGAAACACCATATATTTT.

The chain uses TRBV29-1 and TRBJ2-7; 12 nucleotides agree with TRBD2. The V and J ends lost 4 bases and 3 bases, in that order; junction bases with no gene match: 4. The CDR3 sequence is 14 residues long. Germline V gives CDR1 SQVTM, CDR2 ANQGSEA. The CDR3 DNA follows: TGCAGCGTTGGACGGACTAGCGGGAACTACGAGCAGTACTTC. Its translation is CSVGRTSGNYEQYF.

This clone appeared once. The V call is TRBV6-6, the J call TRBJ2-2; weak D call: TRBD1 (5 bases). Trimming shortened V by 7 bases and J by 0 bases, and 12 bases separated the two germline ends. Germline CDR1 MNHNY, CDR2 SVGAGI (reference sequence). This CDR3 is 15 amino acids long. CDR3 in amino acids: CASKGRVANTGELFF. The CDR3 DNA is TGTGCCAGCAAGGGCAGGGTGGCGAACACCGGGGAGCTGTTTTTT.

This clone came up once. The chain couples TRBV6-5 to TRBJ2-7; 7 nucleotides line up with TRBD2. After removal of 5 bases from V and 3 bases from J, the junction contained 10 bases not matched to a gene. Germline V gives CDR1 MNHEY, CDR2 SVGAGI. This CDR3 spans 15 amino acids. CDR3 loop: CASSGYSGNRYEQYF. CDR3 nucleotides: TGTGCCAGCAGTGGTTACAGCGGGAATCGCTACGAGCAGTACTTC.

The V gene is TRBV5-6, the J gene TRBJ2-5, with TRBD2 identical over 8 bases. This CDR3 region has 19 residues. The V and J ends lost 4 bases and 5 bases, in that order; junction bases with no gene match: 22. Germline V gene data show CDR1 as SGHDT and CDR2 as YYEEEE. The CDR3 region is CASSGGGLAAGLVWETQYF. For the CDR3, the DNA is TGTGCCAGCAGCGGCGGAGGACTAGCTGCCGGGTTGGTCTGGGAGACCCAGTACTTC.